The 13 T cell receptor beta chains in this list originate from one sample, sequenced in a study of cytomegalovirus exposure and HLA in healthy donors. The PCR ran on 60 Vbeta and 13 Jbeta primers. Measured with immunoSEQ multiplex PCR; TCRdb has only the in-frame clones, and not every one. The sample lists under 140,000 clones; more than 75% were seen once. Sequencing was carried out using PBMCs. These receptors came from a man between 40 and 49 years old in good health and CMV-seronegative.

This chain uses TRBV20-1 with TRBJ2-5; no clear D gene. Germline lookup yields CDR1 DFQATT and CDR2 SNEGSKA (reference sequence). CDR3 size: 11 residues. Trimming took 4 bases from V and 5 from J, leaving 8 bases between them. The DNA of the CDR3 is TGCAGTGCTATCTACTTGGAGACCCAGTACTTC. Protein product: CSAIYLETQYF.

The CDR3 DNA is TGTGCCAGCTCACCACCGGCAGGGTTCGTTGAAGCTTTCTTT. It encodes CASSPPAGFVEAFF. The chain couples TRBV18 to TRBJ1-1; D might be TRBD1 (5 bases). The germline gives CDR1 KGHSH, CDR2 LQKENI. V was trimmed by 0 bases and J by 7 bases, leaving 12 bases between them. CDR3 length: 14 amino acids.

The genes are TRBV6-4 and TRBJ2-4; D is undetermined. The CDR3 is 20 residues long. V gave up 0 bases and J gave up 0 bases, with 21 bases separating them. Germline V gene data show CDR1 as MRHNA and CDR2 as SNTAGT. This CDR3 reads CASSDSHLGRQQKAKNIQYF. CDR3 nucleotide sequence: TGTGCCAGCAGTGACTCCCACCTGGGCAGACAACAGAAAGCCAAAAACATTCAGTACTTC.

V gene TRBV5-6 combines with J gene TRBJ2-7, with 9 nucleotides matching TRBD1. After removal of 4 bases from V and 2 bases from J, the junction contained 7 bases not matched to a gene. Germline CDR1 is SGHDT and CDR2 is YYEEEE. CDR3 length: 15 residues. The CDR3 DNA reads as TGTGCCAGCAGCCCTGACAGGGGGAGGACCTACGAGCAGTACTTC. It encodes CASSPDRGRTYEQYF.

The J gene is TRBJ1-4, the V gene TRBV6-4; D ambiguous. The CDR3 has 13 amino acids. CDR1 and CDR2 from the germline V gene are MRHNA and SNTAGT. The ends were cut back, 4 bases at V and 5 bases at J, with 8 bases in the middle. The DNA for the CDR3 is TGTGCCAGCAGTGCGGAGCTGAATGAAAAACTGTTTTTT. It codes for CASSAELNEKLFF.

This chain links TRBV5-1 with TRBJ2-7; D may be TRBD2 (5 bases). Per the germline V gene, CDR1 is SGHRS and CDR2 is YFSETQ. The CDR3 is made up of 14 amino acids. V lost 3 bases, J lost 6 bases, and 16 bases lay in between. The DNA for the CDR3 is TGCGCCAGCAGCTCGAAGACGGCGAGCGGCGAGCAGTACTTC. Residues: CASSSKTASGEQYF.

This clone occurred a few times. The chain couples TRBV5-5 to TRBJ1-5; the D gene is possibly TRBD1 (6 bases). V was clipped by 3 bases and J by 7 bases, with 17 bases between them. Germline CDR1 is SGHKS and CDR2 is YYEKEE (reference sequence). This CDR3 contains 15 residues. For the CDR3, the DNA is TGTGCCAGCAGCTCAAGGTCAGGGGAGGGCCAGCCCCAGCATTTT. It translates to CASSSRSGEGQPQHF.

The CDR3 region is CAWSVLGDTQYF. CDR3 bases: TGTGCCTGGAGTGTACTCGGGGATACGCAGTATTTT. This sequence joins TRBV30 and TRBJ2-3; D gene uncertain. The CDR3 sequence is 12 residues long. The ends were cut back, 0 bases at V and 6 bases at J, with 7 bases in the middle. The germline V gene has CDR1 GTSNPN and CDR2 SVGIG (reference sequence).

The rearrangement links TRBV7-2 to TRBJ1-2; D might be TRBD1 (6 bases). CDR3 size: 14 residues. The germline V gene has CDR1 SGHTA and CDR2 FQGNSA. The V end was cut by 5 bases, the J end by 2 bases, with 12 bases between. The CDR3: CASSAPGANYGYTF. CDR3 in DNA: TGTGCCAGCAGCGCACCAGGGGCCAACTATGGCTACACCTTC. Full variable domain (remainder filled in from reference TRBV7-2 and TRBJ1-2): GAGVSQSPSNKVTEKGKDVELRCDPISGHTALYWYRQSLGQGLEFLIYFQGNSAPDKSGLPSDRFSAERTGGSVSTLTIQRTQQEDSAVYLCASSAPGANYGYTFGSGTRLTVV.

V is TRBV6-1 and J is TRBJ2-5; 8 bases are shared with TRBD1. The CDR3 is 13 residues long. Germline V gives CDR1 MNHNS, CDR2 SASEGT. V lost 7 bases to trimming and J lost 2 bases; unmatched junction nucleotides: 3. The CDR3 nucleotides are TGTGCCAGCACCCGGGACAGGCAAGAGACCCAGTACTTC. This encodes CASTRDRQETQYF.

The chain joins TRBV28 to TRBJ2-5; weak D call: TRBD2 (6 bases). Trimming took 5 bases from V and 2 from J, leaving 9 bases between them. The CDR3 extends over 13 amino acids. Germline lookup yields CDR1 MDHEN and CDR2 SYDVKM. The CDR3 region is CASSLTSQETQYF. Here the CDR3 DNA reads TGTGCCAGCAGTCTGACTAGTCAAGAGACCCAGTACTTC.

The CDR3: CASSLAKGQEGEKLFF. CDR3 DNA: TGTGCCAGCAGCTTAGCTAAAGGACAGGAGGGGGAAAAACTGTTTTTT. The chain links TRBV7-6 to TRBJ1-4; TRBD1 aligns across 7 bases. In germline, CDR1 is SGHVS, CDR2 FNYEAQ. This CDR3 spans 16 amino acids. V dropped 0 bases and J dropped 8; count of bases not matched to a gene: 9.

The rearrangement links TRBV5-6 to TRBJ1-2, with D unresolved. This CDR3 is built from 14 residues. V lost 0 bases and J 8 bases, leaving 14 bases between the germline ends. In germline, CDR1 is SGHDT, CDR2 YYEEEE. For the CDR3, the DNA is TGTGCCAGCAGCTTGGTTATCGGGGAGCGGGGCTACACCTTC. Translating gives CASSLVIGERGYTF.